This paragraph covers one T cell receptor (beta chain) sequence. The target antigen is unknown. Germline CDR1 and CDR2: SQVTM and ANQGSEA. V was trimmed by 4 bases and J by 0 bases, leaving 13 bases between them. The CDR3 runs 14 residues. This entry belongs to a study of early T cells in non-severe SARS-CoV-2 infection. Background on the study: RNA in bulk from unsorted whole blood was sequenced, and chains were unpaired. Study findings and constraints: VDJdb-based annotation leaned toward anti-spike CD8 responses and missed private and CD4 specificities.

Unique molecular identifiers tagged individual cDNA molecules. TCRdb passed the 5' RACE reads through MiXCR, listing each CDR3 protein once. The repertoire has 85,000 to 90,000 distinct CDR3 sequences, over 13% of them found once; the top ten carry 5.5% to 8%. The TCR was taken from an adult who was a healthcare worker with PCR-confirmed SARS-CoV-2 infection or an uninfected control (not recorded which). Material: whole blood. V is TRBV29-1 and J is TRBJ2-7, with D perhaps matching TRBD2 (5 bases). CDR3 loop: CSVADYLSSYEQYF. CDR3 nucleotide sequence: TGCAGCGTTGCTGACTACCTGAGCTCCTACGAGCAGTACTTC.